This TCR beta chain is drawn from a study of T cells after yellow fever vaccination. Study-wide points: Re-detected after boosting: most primary clones, about 95% of CD4 and under 90% of CD8.

This clonotype was found many times. No antigen is known for it. TCRdb ran MiXCR on the 5' RACE reads and lists one entry per CDR3 protein. This table has 240,000 or so distinct CDR3 sequences, 6.9% appearing once. Trimming shortened V by 4 bases and J by 9 bases, and 20 bases separated the two germline ends. CDR1 is SGHRS and CDR2 is YFSETQ in the germline V gene. This CDR3 has 15 residues. The origin of this receptor is a man aged 25 to 40 who received the YFV17D yellow fever vaccine. This chain links TRBV5-1 with TRBJ2-1, with D possibly being TRBD1 or TRBD2 (5 bases each). The specimen comprised CD4+ T cells sorted from PBMCs, sampled 15 days after the yellow fever booster vaccination. The chain's CDR3 is CASSTGTQGPGEQFF. CDR3 nucleotide sequence: TGCGCCAGCAGCACCGGGACCCAGGGCCCGGGTGAGCAGTTCTTC.